These 4 T cell receptor beta chains came from one sample sequenced in a study of control samples from healthy donors and cancer patients. TCRdb keeps only in-frame clones here, not all; method: immunoSEQ multiplex PCR. The repertoire holds 55,000 to 80,000 clones, with approximately 89% as singletons. The material sequenced was PBMCs. Every receptor here comes from a man between 60 and 70 years old with colorectal cancer.

V and J are TRBV25-1 and TRBJ2-7; D gene uncertain. The CDR3 totals 11 residues. Germline-derived CDR1 and CDR2 are MGHDK and SYGVNS. V was cut by 4 bases and J by 5 bases, with 6 bases left in between. The CDR3 spells CASSGRNEQYF. Written as DNA, the CDR3 is TGTGCCAGCAGTGGACGAAACGAGCAGTACTTC.

This clone appeared a single time. The V and J genes are TRBV3-1 (or the pseudogene TRBV3-2) and TRBJ1-1; D gene uncertain. Per the germline V gene, CDR1 is LGHDT and CDR2 is YNNKEL (reference sequence). The germline V and J ends were trimmed by 3 bases and 1 base, with 9 bases remaining between them. The CDR3 consists of 14 residues. The CDR3 reads CASSQPTWNTEAFF. CDR3 DNA sequence: TGTGCCAGCAGCCAGCCAACATGGAACACTGAAGCTTTCTTT.

This clone was recorded only once. The CDR3 region has the DNA TGTGCCAGCAGTCCGACCCCTCCGTGGAGGGGGGCCGAGGATACGCAGTATTTT. This translates into CASSPTPPWRGAEDTQYF. The V call is TRBV27, the J call TRBJ2-3; D could derive from TRBD1 or TRBD2 (6 bases each). The length of the CDR3 is 18 residues. Trimming took 5 bases from V and 6 from J, leaving 27 bases between them. Germline CDR1 MNHEY, CDR2 SMNVEV (reference sequence).

This clone was observed once. A much larger clone is a single base away; this may be a read error. This CDR3 is CASSEIGEYSPLHF. Written as DNA, the CDR3 is TGTGCCAGCAGTGAAATAGGGGAGTATTCACCCCTCCACTTT. The chain combines TRBV6-4 with TRBJ1-6; D might be TRBD1 (5 bases). The CDR3 runs 14 residues. Germline V gene lookup returns CDR1 MRHNA and CDR2 SNTAGT. Between the trimmed V and J ends, which lost 3 bases and 8 bases, there was a span of 11 bases.